This section outlines one T cell receptor (beta chain) sequence together with its context. Its antigen is not known. The germline gives CDR1 LGHNT, CDR2 FRNRAP. CDR3 length equals 15 residues. With 5 bases removed from V and 7 bases from J, the gap between germline ends came to 15 bases. Clones were read by immunoSEQ multiplex PCR, and TCRdb kept only the in-frame ones, dropping some. The data hold around 67,000 clones, with around 82% observed a single time. Autoimmune disease history or systemic immunosuppression led to patient exclusion. The data were obtained in a study of OX40 agonist ivuxolimab in advanced cancers. Study results and caveats: Relative to CD4+ cells, CD8+ T cells on average had more expanded clones. At 0.1 to 3.0 mg/kg, CD4+ and CD8+ blood T cells expanded clonally by week 6.

The sample here was CD4+ or CD8+ T cells sorted from blood, taken in a trial of the OX40 agonist ivuxolimab. The V gene is TRBV12-5, the J gene TRBJ1-6; D perhaps matches TRBD1 (6 bases). The receptor was isolated from an adult with an advanced solid tumor such as melanoma, head and neck, liver or kidney cancer. CDR3 in DNA: TGTGCTAGTGGTCCCATGACAGGCCCGAATTCACCCCTCCACTTT. Its translation: CASGPMTGPNSPLHF.